The sequence of this T cell receptor beta chain was determined in a study of low-dose radiotherapy and immunotherapy resistance in tumors (dated by TCRdb to between 2022 and 2023). Concerning the study at large: In Cohort 1, 0.5 Gy per fraction was delivered every 2 weeks, and a total PTV dose of 6.5 Gy was prescribed. For Cohort 2, the dose was 1 Gy per fraction given every two weeks, adding up to 13 Gy in total across 26 weeks. Patients were given nivolumab as a 240 mg flat dose every two weeks and ipilimumab at 1 mg/kg every six weeks, with both drugs delivered intravenously. Cyclophosphamide 200 mg/m2 was administered intravenously every two weeks, one day before each radiation and immunotherapy administration. Starting on cycle 1 day 1, patients took 300 mg of aspirin by mouth once a day for four cycles. Randomization of trial participants into treatment groups was not performed. Eight patients were included in the translational analysis, namely three from the first dose cohort plus the first five from the second dose cohort.

This clonotype was counted ten times or more. What antigen it recognizes has not been identified. No base quality information exists; no much larger clone differs at one position. The reads were generated on an Illumina HiSeq 2500. First-strand cDNA was synthesized using Superscript III and a set of TRAV- and TRBV-specific primers, so that both TCRalpha and TCRbeta chains were covered. TCRs were amplified for about 22 PCR cycles with Phusion, using a constant-region primer paired with the adapter attached to the V primers. The MessageAmp II aRNA Amplification Kit was used to amplify the isolated mRNA, with in vitro transcription run for approximately 15 hours at 37 degrees C. mRNA for TCR sequencing was isolated with the Dynabeads mRNA DIRECT Purification Kit. A second roughly 24-cycle Phusion PCR added indexed Illumina adapters, and products were purified with AMPure XP beads. As for the authors' bioinformatics: Custom Perl scripts pooled TCR sequences encoding the same protein, removed out-of-frame sequences and computed each clonotype's abundance. Any TCR sequence supported by only a single read was excluded from analysis. Among the metrics used to describe the repertoires were Shannon entropy, Gini index, clonality, richness, and the frequency of TCRs shared between repertoires. TCRdb reprocessing: public reads trimmed at Q25 with fastp, clones called with MiXCR, in-frame beta chains kept. Records with the same CDR3 protein are collapsed into one entry carrying the most frequent genes and DNA. TCRdb assigned the V and J calls; the authors' analysis was not used. The table for this sample lists tens of thousands of distinct CDR3 sequences; around a sixth of them were counted only once. The ten largest clonotypes hold roughly 1.5% of the sample.

This sample's time point label indicates: after trial treatment. The treatment or condition label here, explained by the study, means: LDRT plus nivolumab, ipilimumab, low-dose cyclophosphamide and aspirin (RACIN trial). Donors were enrolled in RACIN, a single-arm phase I dose-escalation trial in which nivolumab, ipilimumab, aspirin, low-dose cyclophosphamide and low-dose radiotherapy were combined. Eligible patients had advanced, TIL-negative solid tumors. V sheds 2 bases and J sheds 3 bases, leaving 20 bases between their ends. According to the germline V gene (reference sequence), CDR1 reads GTSNPN and CDR2 reads SVGIG. The CDR3, from cysteine to phenylalanine, totals 18 residues. Only the CDR3 region is kept as DNA, spanning 54 bases read in frame from base 1.

Sequencing used PBMCs, obtained after low-dose radiotherapy plus immunotherapy. The TCR sequence derives from a male donor with prostate cancer. Recombination joined TRBV30 with TRBJ2-6; the D gene is not confidently resolved. Read as DNA, the sequence is TGTGCCTGGAGTTGGGAAGGGAACTACCTGGGTGGGGCCAACGTCCTGACTTTC. Translated, it reads CAWSWEGNYLGGANVLTF.